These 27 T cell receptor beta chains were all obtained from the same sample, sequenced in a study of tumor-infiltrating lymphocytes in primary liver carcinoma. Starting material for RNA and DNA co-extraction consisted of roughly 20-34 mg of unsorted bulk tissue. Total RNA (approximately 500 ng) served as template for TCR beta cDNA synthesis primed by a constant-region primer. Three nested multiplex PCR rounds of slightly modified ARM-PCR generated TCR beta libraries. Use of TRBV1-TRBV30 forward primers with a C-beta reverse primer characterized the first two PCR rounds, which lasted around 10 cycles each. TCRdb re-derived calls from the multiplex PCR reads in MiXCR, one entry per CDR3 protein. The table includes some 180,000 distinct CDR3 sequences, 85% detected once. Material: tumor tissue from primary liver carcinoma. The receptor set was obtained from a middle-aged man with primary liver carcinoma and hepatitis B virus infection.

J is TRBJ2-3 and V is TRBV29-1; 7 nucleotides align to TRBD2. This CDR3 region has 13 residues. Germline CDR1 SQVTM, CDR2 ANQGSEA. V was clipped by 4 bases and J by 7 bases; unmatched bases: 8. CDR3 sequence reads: CSVVLAGINTQYF. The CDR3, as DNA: TGCAGCGTTGTATTAGCGGGTATAAATACGCAGTATTTT.

CDR3 DNA sequence: TGTGCCAGCAGTCGGGGGACTATCAGATATACGCAGTATTTT. Protein: CASSRGTIRYTQYF. The rearrangement joins TRBV5-4 to TRBJ2-3; 7 nucleotides align to TRBD2. The CDR3 spans 14 residues. CDR1 and CDR2 (germline): SGHNT, YYREEE (reference sequence). The junction had 10 bases not matched to a gene; V was cut back by 5 bases and J by 7 bases.

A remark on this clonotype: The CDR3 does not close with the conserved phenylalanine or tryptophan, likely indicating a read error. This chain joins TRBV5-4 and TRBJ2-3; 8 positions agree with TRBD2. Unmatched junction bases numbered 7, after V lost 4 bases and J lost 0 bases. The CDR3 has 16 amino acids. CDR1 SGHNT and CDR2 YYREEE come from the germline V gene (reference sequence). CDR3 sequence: CASSLLTSASTDTQYY. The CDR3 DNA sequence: TGTGCCAGCAGCCTCCTGACTAGCGCCAGCACAGATACGCAGTATTAT.

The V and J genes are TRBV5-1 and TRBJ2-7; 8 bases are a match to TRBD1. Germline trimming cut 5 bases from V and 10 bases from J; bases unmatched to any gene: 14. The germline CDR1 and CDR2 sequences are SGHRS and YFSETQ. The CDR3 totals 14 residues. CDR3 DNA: TGCGCCAGCAGTCTACAGGGGGGAAGCGGCGACCAGTACTTC. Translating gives CASSLQGGSGDQYF.

CDR3 bases: TGTGCCAGCAGCAATAGTCGGGGGCTAAACAATAAACAGTTCTTC. Amino acid sequence: CASSNSRGLNNKQFF. This chain links TRBV21-1 with TRBJ2-1; TRBD1, the D gene given by the table, was not confirmed from the DNA. TRBV21-1 has pseudogene status. The CDR3 is made up of 15 amino acids.

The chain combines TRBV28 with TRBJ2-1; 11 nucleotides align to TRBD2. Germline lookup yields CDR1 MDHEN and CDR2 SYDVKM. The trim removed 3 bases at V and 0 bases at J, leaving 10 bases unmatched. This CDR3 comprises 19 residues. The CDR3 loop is CASSFAGLAELISYNEQFF. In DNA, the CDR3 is TGTGCCAGCAGTTTTGCGGGACTAGCGGAATTGATCTCCTACAATGAGCAGTTCTTC.

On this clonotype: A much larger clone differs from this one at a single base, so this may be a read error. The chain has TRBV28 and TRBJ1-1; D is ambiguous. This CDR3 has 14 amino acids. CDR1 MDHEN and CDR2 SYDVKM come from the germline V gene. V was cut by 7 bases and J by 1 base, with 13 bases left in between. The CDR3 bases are TGTGCCAGCATTTATGGGTGGCAGAACACTGAAGCTTTCTTT. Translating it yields CASIYGWQNTEAFF. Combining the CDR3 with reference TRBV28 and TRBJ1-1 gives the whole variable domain DVKVTQSSRYLVKRTGEKVFLECVQDMDHENMFWYRQDPGLGLRLIYFSYDVKMKEKGDIPEGYSVSREKKERFSLILESASTNQTSMYLCASIYGWQNTEAFFGQGTRLTVV.

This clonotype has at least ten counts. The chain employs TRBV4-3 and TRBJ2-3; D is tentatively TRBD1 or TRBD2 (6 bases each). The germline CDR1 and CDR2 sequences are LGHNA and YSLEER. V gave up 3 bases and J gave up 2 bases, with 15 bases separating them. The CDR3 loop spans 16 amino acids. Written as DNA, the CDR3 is TGCGCCAGCAGCCACCGGGGGCCCCCCCACACAGATACGCAGTATTTT. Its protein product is CASSHRGPPHTDTQYF.

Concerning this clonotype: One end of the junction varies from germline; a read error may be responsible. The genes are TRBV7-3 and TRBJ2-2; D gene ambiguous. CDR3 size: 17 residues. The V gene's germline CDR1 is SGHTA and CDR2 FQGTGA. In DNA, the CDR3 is TGTACCAGCAGCCATGACGAGGCGGTCGCGAACACCGGGGAGCTGTTTTTT. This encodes CTSSHDEAVANTGELFF.

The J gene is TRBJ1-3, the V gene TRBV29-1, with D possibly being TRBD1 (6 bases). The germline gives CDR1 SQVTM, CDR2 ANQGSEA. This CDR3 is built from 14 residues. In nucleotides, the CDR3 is TGCAATGTTGGGGGGGGGACATTGATGAACACCATATATTTT. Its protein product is CNVGGGTLMNTIYF.

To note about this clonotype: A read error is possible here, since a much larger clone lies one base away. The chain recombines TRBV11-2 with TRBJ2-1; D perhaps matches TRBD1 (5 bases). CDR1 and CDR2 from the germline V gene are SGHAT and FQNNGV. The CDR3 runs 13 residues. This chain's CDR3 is CASSSLQDNEHFF. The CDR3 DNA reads TGCGCCAGCAGCTCCCTCCAGGACAATGAGCACTTCTTC.

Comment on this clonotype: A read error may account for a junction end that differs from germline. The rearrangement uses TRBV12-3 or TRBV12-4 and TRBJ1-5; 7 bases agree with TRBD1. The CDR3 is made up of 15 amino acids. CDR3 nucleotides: TGTACCAGCAGATTCGGGAAAGGGGGCCATCAGCCACAGCATTTT. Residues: CTSRFGKGGHQPQHF.

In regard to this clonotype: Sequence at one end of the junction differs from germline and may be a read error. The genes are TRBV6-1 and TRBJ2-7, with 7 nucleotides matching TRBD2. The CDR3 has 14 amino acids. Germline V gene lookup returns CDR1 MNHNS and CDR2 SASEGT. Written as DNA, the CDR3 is TGTGCCAGCAGGGTAGCGGGCAACTCCTACGAGCGGTACTTC. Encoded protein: CASRVAGNSYERYF.

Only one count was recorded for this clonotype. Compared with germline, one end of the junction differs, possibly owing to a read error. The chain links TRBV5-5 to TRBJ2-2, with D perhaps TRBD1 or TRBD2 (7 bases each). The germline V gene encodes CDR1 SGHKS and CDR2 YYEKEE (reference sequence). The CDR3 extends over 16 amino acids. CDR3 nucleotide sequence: TGTGCCAGCAGCTTGGCACCAGGGGGACTAACCGGGGGGCTGTTTTTC. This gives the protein CASSLAPGGLTGGLFF.

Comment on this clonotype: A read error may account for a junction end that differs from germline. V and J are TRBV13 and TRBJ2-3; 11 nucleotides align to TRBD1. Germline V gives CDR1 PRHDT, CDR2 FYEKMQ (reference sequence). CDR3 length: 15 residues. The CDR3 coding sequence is TGTGCCAGCAGCCCTAGGACAGGGGGCACAGATAAGCAGTATTTT. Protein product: CASSPRTGGTDKQYF.

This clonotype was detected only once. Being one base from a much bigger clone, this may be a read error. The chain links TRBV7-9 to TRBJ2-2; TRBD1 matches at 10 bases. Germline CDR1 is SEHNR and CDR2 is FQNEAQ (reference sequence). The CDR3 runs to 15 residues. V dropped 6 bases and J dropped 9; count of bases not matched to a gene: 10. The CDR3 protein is CASRPGQGGIWELFF. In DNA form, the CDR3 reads TGTGCCAGCAGGCCTGGACAGGGGGGGATCTGGGAGCTGTTTTTT.

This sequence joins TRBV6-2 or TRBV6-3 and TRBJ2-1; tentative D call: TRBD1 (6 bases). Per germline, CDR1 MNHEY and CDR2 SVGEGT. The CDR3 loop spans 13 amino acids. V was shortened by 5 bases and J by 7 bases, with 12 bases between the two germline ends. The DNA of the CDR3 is TGTGCCAGCAGTAGCGGAAGGGGGAATGAGCAGTTCTTC. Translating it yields CASSSGRGNEQFF.

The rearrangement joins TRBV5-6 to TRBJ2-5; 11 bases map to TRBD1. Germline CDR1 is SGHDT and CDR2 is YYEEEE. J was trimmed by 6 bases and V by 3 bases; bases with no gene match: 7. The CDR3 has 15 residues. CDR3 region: CASSCPDRGLQTQYF. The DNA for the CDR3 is TGTGCCAGCAGCTGTCCGGACAGGGGGCTTCAGACCCAGTACTTC.

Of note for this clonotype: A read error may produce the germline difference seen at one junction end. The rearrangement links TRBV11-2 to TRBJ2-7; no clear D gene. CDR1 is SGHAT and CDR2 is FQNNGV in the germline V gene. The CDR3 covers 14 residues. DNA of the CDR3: TGTGACAGCAGCTCTAACAAGTACTCCTACGAGCAGTACTTC. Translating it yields CDSSSNKYSYEQYF.

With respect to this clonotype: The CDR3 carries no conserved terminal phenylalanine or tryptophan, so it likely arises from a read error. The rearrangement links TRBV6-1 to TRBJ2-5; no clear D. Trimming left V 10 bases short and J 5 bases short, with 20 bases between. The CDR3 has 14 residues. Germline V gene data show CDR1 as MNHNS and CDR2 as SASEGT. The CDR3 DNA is TGTGCCACCGCGGACCGGAGAGCACAGGAGACCCAGTACTTA. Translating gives CATADRRAQETQYL.

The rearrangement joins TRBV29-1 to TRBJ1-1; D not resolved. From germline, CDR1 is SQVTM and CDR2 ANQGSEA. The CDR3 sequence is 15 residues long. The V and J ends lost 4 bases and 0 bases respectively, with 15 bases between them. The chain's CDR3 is CSVAAEWGMNTEAFF. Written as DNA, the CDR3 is TGCAGCGTTGCGGCGGAGTGGGGTATGAACACTGAAGCTTTCTTT.

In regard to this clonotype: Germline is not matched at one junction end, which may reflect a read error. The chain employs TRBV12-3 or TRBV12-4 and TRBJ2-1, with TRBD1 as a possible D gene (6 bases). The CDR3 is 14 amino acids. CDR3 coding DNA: TGTACCAGCAGTCCCCAGGGGCGGCGGAATGAGCAGTTATTC. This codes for CTSSPQGRRNEQLF.

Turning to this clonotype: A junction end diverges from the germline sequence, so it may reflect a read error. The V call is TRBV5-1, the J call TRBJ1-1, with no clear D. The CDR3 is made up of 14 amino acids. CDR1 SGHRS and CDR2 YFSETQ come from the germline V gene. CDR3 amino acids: CASSLDGMNIEAFF. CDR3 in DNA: TGCGCCAGCAGCTTGGACGGAATGAACATTGAAGCTTTCTTT.

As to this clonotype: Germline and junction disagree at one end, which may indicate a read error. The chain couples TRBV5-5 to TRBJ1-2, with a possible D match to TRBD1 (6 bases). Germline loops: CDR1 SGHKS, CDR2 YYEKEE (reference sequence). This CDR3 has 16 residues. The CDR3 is CSSSPHPDRAYYGYTF. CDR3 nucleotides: TGTTCCAGCAGCCCTCACCCGGACAGAGCTTACTATGGCTACACCTTC. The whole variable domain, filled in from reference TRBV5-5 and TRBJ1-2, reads DAGVTQSPTHLIKTRGQQVTLRCSPISGHKSVSWYQQVLGQGPQFIFQYYEKEERGRGNFPDRFSARQFPNYSSELNVNALLLGDSALYLCSSSPHPDRAYYGYTFGSGTRLTVV.

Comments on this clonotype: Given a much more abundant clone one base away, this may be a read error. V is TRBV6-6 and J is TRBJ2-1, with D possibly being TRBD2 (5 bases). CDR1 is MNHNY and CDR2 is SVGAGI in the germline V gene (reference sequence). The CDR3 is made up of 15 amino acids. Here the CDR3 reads CASNPWTDSYNERFF. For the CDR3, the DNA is TGTGCCAGCAATCCCTGGACGGACTCCTACAATGAGCGGTTCTTC.

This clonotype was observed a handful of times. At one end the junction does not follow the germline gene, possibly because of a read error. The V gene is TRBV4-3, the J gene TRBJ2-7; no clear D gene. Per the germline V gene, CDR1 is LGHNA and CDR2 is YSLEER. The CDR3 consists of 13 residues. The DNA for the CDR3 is TGCGCCAGCAACCAAGTTGGTGAGTCCGAGCAGTATTTC. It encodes CASNQVGESEQYF.

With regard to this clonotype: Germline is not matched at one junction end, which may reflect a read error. The CDR3 DNA sequence: TGTGCCACCAATGATGTACCTAGCGGGAGAAAGACAGATACGCAGTATTTT. Amino acid sequence: CATNDVPSGRKTDTQYF. V is TRBV24-1 and J is TRBJ2-3; 10 bases map to TRBD2. CDR3 length equals 17 residues. Germline CDR1 is KGHDR and CDR2 is SFDVKD.